The 11 T cell receptor beta chains presented below share a single source sample, sequenced in a study of blood T cell repertoires in COVID-19. Clones were sequenced by immunoSEQ multiplex PCR, and TCRdb holds only the in-frame ones, with some missing. The sample consists of 25,000 to 35,000 clones, over 70% of them appearing once. The sequenced sample was peripheral blood. These receptors were collected from a woman aged 60-75 years with acute or convalescent COVID-19.

The chain employs TRBV7-2 and TRBJ2-2; the match to TRBD1 covers 8 bases. V gave up 5 bases and J gave up 7 bases; unmatched junction bases: 9. The CDR3 has 15 residues. Germline V lookup: CDR1 SGHTA, CDR2 FQGNSA. In DNA form, the CDR3 reads TGTGCCAGCAGCGAACGACAGGGGACATACGGGGAGCTGTTTTTT. This translates into CASSERQGTYGELFF.

The V call is TRBV4-1, the J call TRBJ2-1, with D unresolved. The CDR3 has 15 amino acids. The germline V gene has CDR1 MGHRA and CDR2 YSYEKL. With 0 bases removed from V and 7 bases from J, the gap between germline ends came to 13 bases. The CDR3 coding sequence is TGCGCCAGCAGCCAAGAGGCCAGTTCACGAAATGAGCAGTTCTTC. Its protein is CASSQEASSRNEQFF.

The V gene is TRBV11-3, the J gene TRBJ2-1, with no clear D. V was clipped by 5 bases and J by 4 bases, with 9 bases between them. The CDR3 covers 13 residues. The germline V gene has CDR1 SGHNT and CDR2 YENEEA. The CDR3 DNA reads TGTGCCAGCAGCGTGAACGCGTACAATGAGCAGTTCTTC. It codes for CASSVNAYNEQFF.

The J gene is TRBJ2-7, the V gene TRBV6-2 or TRBV6-3; D is unclear. The CDR3 has 14 residues. Trimming pared 3 bases from V and 6 bases from J, leaving 15 bases between. Germline CDR1 reads MNHEY; CDR2 reads SVGEGT. The chain's CDR3 is CASSYHPRWSEQYF. The DNA of the CDR3 is TGTGCCAGCAGTTATCATCCTCGGTGGTCCGAGCAGTACTTC.

This clone appeared once. This chain connects TRBV19 to TRBJ2-6; 7 bases map to TRBD1. The junction had 2 bases not matched to a gene; V was cut back by 6 bases and J by 0 bases. CDR3 length equals 15 residues. The germline CDR1 and CDR2 sequences are LNHDA and SQIVND (reference sequence). The CDR3 DNA is TGTGCCAGTAGGACAGGGAGCTCTGGGGCCAACGTCCTGACTTTC. Amino acids: CASRTGSSGANVLTF.

The chain is built from TRBV27 and TRBJ1-2; 7 bases align to TRBD1. Per the germline V gene, CDR1 is MNHEY and CDR2 is SMNVEV (reference sequence). The V segment lost 2 bases and the J segment 8 bases; nucleotides outside the gene matches: 5. This CDR3 contains 13 residues. CDR3 bases: TGTGCCAGCAGTTTACGACAGGGTAAGGGCTACACCTTC. This sequence encodes CASSLRQGKGYTF.

The rearrangement joins TRBV6-5 to TRBJ1-1; D might be TRBD1 (5 bases). V was cut by 3 bases and J by 4 bases, with 12 bases left in between. Germline loops: CDR1 MNHEY, CDR2 SVGAGI. This CDR3 spans 14 amino acids. The CDR3 DNA reads as TGTGCCAGCAGTTATGGGGGGGGTCGCACTGAAGCTTTCTTT. Translation: CASSYGGGRTEAFF.

The chain uses TRBV7-3 and TRBJ1-1, with 7 bases identical to TRBD1. The germline CDR1 and CDR2 sequences are SGHTA and FQGTGA. The CDR3 covers 13 residues. Trimming at V came to 4 bases and at J to 8 bases, leaving 7 bases not matched to a gene. CDR3 protein: CASSYDRDGEAFF. CDR3 coding DNA: TGTGCCAGCAGCTATGACAGGGATGGGGAAGCTTTCTTT.

The chain is built from TRBV6-5 and TRBJ1-5; D uncertain. The CDR3 runs 14 residues. Trimming shortened V by 10 bases and J by 2 bases, and 15 bases separated the two germline ends. Germline V gene lookup returns CDR1 MNHEY and CDR2 SVGAGI. The CDR3 DNA reads TGTGCCACCAAGCCCCGTTCGGGCAATCAGCCCCAGCATTTT. Its protein is CATKPRSGNQPQHF.

The gene calls are TRBV7-8 and TRBJ2-1; 7 bases line up with TRBD1. V dropped 2 bases and J dropped 5; count of bases not matched to a gene: 9. The CDR3 is 16 residues long. Germline V lookup: CDR1 SGHVS, CDR2 FQNEAQ. CDR3 protein: CASSLTLTGLNNEQFF. The CDR3 coding sequence is TGTGCCAGCAGCTTAACCCTGACAGGGCTAAACAATGAGCAGTTCTTC.

The V gene is TRBV18, the J gene TRBJ1-1; maybe TRBD1 (5 bases). Germline CDR1 KGHSH, CDR2 LQKENI. The CDR3 extends over 15 amino acids. The germline V and J ends were trimmed by 6 bases and 4 bases, with 18 bases remaining between them. Here the CDR3 reads CASSLLPRGGTEAFF. The CDR3 nucleotides read TGTGCCAGCTCTCTTTTGCCCCGGGGGGGCACTGAAGCTTTCTTT.